The source of this T cell receptor beta chain is a study of T cells expressing NK-cell markers. Across the study: All TCR beta repertoires analysed originated from sorted CD3+CD56+NKG2C+, CD3+CD56+NKG2C- and CD3+CD56-NKG2C+ T cells.

Germline V lookup: CDR1 MNHNY, CDR2 SVGAGI (reference sequence). CDR3 size: 15 residues. TCRdb re-called the 5' RACE reads and gives one entry per CDR3 protein, without DNA. Its table lists approximately 420,000 distinct CDR3 sequences. V usage is TRBV6-6 and J usage is TRBJ2-5; TCRdb calls TRBD2, which cannot be checked without DNA. Specimen: blood T cells: a sorted CD56 or NKG2C T cell subset, CD4+ or CD8+ T cells, or bulk PBMC T cells (not recorded which). The sequence came from a woman in her forties or fifties in good health. The CDR3 spells CASSYALAGGETQYF.